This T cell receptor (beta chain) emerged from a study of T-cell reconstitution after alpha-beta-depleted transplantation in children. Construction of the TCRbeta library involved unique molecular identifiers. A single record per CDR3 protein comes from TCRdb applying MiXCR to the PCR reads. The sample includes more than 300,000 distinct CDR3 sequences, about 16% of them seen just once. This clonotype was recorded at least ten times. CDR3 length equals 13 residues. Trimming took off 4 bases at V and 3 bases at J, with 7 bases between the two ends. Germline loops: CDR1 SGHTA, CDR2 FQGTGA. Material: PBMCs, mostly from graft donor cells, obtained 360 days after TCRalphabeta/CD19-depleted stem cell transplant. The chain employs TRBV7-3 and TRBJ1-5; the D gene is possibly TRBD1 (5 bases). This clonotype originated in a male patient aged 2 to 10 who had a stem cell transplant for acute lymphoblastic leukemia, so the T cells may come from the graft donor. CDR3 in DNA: TGTGCCAGCAGCTCACAGGTCAATCAGCCCCAGCATTTT. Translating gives CASSSQVNQPQHF.